Here is one T cell receptor (beta chain) with its context. The antigen this receptor binds is unknown. Per-base quality was not reported, and no clone a single base away is much larger than it. To prepare the library, the immunoSEQ multiplex PCR assay was applied. A mixture of 60 forward primers for TCR Vbeta segments and 13 reverse primers for TCR Jbeta segments was used in the multiplex PCR. Amplification of the CDR3 region of rearranged TCR beta genes was performed with a multiplex PCR assay on genomic DNA. Amplified TCR beta libraries were sequenced as 87-base-pair reads on the Illumina HiSeq System. The authors' pipeline ran thus. A later analysis tallied 75 million to 95 million unique TCR beta chains across the 666 repertoires, and some 12 million of those chains were shared by two or more donors. Raw reads were error-corrected and collapsed into unique sequences with a nearest-neighbor algorithm that merged closely related sequences to remove PCR and sequencing errors. V, D and J gene segments were assigned by aligning CDR3 sequences to IMGT reference sequences. For a sequence to be retained, a match of at least six nucleotides to both a V gene segment and a J gene segment was required. A rearrangement was called productive if the CDR3 had no stop codons and remained in frame with V and J, and every other rearrangement was called non-productive. Following IMGT convention, CDR3 was defined as the stretch from the second conserved V-encoded cysteine to the conserved J-encoded phenylalanine. In an earlier analysis of approximately 590 of the donors, sequences lacking an unambiguous match to a single V gene segment were excluded. An earlier analysis of almost 600 of the donors classified V segments as functional when productive rearrangements were above 56.7% and as segregating when the standard deviation between donors was above 5%. A statistical classification framework was built to diagnose cytomegalovirus status from the catalog of TCR beta chain sequences. In a later analysis, TCR nucleotide sequences were compared against IMGT/GENE-DB human TR gene sequences so that V and J genes could be assigned. In a later analysis, CDR3 sequences and most-parsimonious VDJ recombination scenarios were assigned using the TCRdist pipeline. In a later analysis, every TCR beta chain was defined by the combination of its CDR3 amino acid sequence and its V-gene family, and reads without a unique V-gene family were dropped. In a later analysis, nearly 600 highly shared, low-generation-probability nucleotide sequences were removed to address suspected cross-contamination and a sequencing artifact. A later analysis calculated a clonal expansion index for each public chain from normalized within-repertoire ranks of inferred template counts. In a later analysis, generation probabilities were computed using a VDJ recombination model fitted to out-of-frame rearrangements, and the results were checked against IGoR. A later analysis scored TCR-TCR, TCR-HLA and TCR-CMV co-occurrence with hypergeometric tests, applying a repertoire-size bias correction to TCR pairs. In a later analysis, false discovery rates were estimated by permuting HLA or CMV assignments 20 times. In a later analysis, co-occurring TCRs were grouped using DBSCAN, with TCRdist sequence similarity added in when clustering inside HLA-allele-positive subsets. Repertoires with fewer than 30,000 or more than 120,000 public chains, plus five repertoires with anomalous nucleotide sharing, were excluded from co-occurrence clustering. As stored in TCRdb, this immuneACCESS dataset retains in-frame rearrangements with V and J assigned. A fraction of the clones does not appear; measured against another copy, unresolved V genes explain less than half of the discrepancy, and the remainder lacks a known reason. Clone size and V and J calls were adopted from that table, with D and trimming inferred from the DNA. A total of around 170,000 clones appear in this sample, roughly 80% of them only once. The biggest ten clones account for more than 5% of the sample.

The cohort was made up of 650 to 700 healthy bone marrow donors. All cohort members were sampled while nominally healthy, although unrecorded immune exposures were likely present. The donor tested CMV seronegative and was one of the 352 seronegative cohort members. A peripheral blood sample was collected from each donor, and TCR beta sequencing was performed on peripheral blood mononuclear cells. The Qiagen DNeasy Blood Extraction Kit was used to extract genomic DNA from the blood cell samples. V and J are truncated by 0 bases and 5 bases respectively, leaving an intervening sequence of 17 bases. Including the terminal cysteine and phenylalanine, the CDR3 comprises 17 residues. The kept DNA is CDR3 alone, 51 bases in frame from the first base. Based on the germline V gene, the CDR1 and CDR2 sequences are SNHLY and FYNNEI. The data originate from a study of cytomegalovirus exposure and HLA in healthy donors (dated by TCRdb to the late 2010s). Describing the broader study: An earlier analysis of approximately 590 of the donors reported 250 to 350 Gb of sequence data and roughly 110 million unique TCR beta sequences from 150 million to 200 million T cells. Typing coverage varied by locus: about 620-630 donors for A, B, C, DRB1 and DQB1; under 550 for DQA1; more than 600 for DPA1; around 490 for DPB1. Rather than using new phenotypic data, the later analysis identified candidate immune exposures from TCR beta sequences and from how often those sequences occurred across donors. Of the 300 to 500 genotyped donors, less than 90% were placed in the genetic ancestry cluster associated with self-reported Caucasian donors. Besides the first cohort of roughly 700 subjects, a separate validation cohort made up of roughly 120 different subjects was used. Approximately 300 gigabases of sequencing data and tens of millions of unique TCR sequences were included in an early release covering about 600 HLA-typed donors. Genome-wide SNP genotypes for about 55% of the 666 donors were used in a later genetic analysis, which treated that subset as a discovery cohort. Donor age, sex, ethnicity and CMV serostatus were compiled together with the repertoire data. All discovery cohort repertoires had been generated using a single sequencing platform. Using immunosequencing, the study profiled T cell repertoires from 550 to 750 subjects and related those repertoires to cytomegalovirus serostatus. Class I and class II HLA loci were covered by the typing at four-digit resolution. In an earlier analysis of 500 to 650 of the donors, high-throughput TCR beta sequencing was used to judge whether each TCR beta V gene segment behaved as functional or pseudogenic. High-throughput TCR immunosequencing, statistical association of individual TCRs with disease status, and machine learning were combined to predict cytomegalovirus infection status. A later analysis re-analyzed previously published TCR beta repertoires from 666 donors and added high-resolution HLA genotyping to study TCR occurrence patterns. Among over 350 genotyped donors of the cohort, an average of approximately 240,000 unique TCR beta nucleotide sequences were sequenced per donor, around 18% of them non-productive. The study aimed to test whether signatures of past pathogen exposure could be identified by cataloging public T cell receptors. Roughly 5 DR-DQ haplotypes were handled as single units for association and clustering, since linkage in the cohort was strong. Findings and caveats that apply to the study as a whole: In vitro tests confirmed that three of the cytomegalovirus-associated TCR beta chains recognize cytomegalovirus antigens. The sequencing pipeline was judged likely to have produced a cluster of highly shared sequence variants as a technical artifact. A later analysis reported that several top co-occurrence clusters appeared linked to parvovirus B19, influenza, CMV and Epstein-Barr virus. A further reported finding was that TCR beta sequences accurately predicted the HLA-A and HLA-B alleles for most subjects in the first cohort. A later genetic analysis reported fewer N-insertions in productive TCRs among donors in an Asian-associated ancestry cluster than the roughly 700-donor mean. Because counts were too low, roughly 17 rarely observed V segments, including chromosome 9 orphons, were left out of the earlier analysis of some 640 of the donors. Most TCR sequences were seen in very few donors, while some public TCRs were found in many individuals. When HLA alleles, especially DR and DQ, strongly co-occurred, attributing TCR associations to individual alleles was difficult. In a later analysis, most CMV-associated TCR beta chains were found to appear HLA-restricted, with HLA associations seemingly driven largely by CMV exposure. Correlated functional status among segregating V segments might reflect linkage disequilibrium, but an unknown experimental factor could not be ruled out. In an earlier analysis of about 540 of the donors, most TCR beta V segments were observed in productive rearrangements about 90% or about 30% of the time, broadly matching IMGT annotations. Because HLA typing was unavailable for some donors at each locus, only the typed subset was used in association tests. The authors suggested that the approach could potentially be extended to other disease states and immunological phenotypes. A later analysis found that TCR association rates varied across HLA loci, with DRB1 alleles showing the most associated TCRs and HLA-C alleles the fewest. The classifier was reported to diagnose cytomegalovirus status with high specificity and sensitivity in both the original cohort and the validation cohort. The study gave a list of 150 to 200 TCR beta chains associated with cytomegalovirus. Specific HLA alleles were associated with more than 15,000 TCR beta sequences at a false discovery rate of 0.05 in a later analysis. An association between a missense DCLRE1C variant and V-gene and J-gene trimming of TCR beta chains was found in a later genetic analysis and replicated in an independent cohort. Immune exposure information for the cohort was limited to CMV serostatus. Roughly uniform sequencing depth across donors was assumed in presence/absence analyses, although this assumption may not hold. The cohort was sequenced for TCR beta chains only, and without alpha or paired-chain data the features that could be detected were limited. Compared with equally common non-associated chains, HLA-associated TCR beta chains in a later analysis were more clonally expanded and had lower generation probabilities. Some IMGT-functional V segments, including TRBV6-2 and TRBV6-3, could not be told apart with the 87-base-pair reads, so those segments were excluded.

Sequencing was performed on PBMCs. The sequence came from a man aged 35-49 years in good health and CMV-seronegative. In this chain, TRBV2 is recombined with TRBJ2-1; the D gene is possibly TRBD2, with 6 bases matching. The DNA reads as follows: TGTGCCAGCAGTGAAGCCCGAAGAGCGGGTCTGGACAATGAGCAGTTCTTC. It is translated as CASSEARRAGLDNEQFF.